A selection of T cell receptor beta chains follows, all from one sample in a study of blood T cells in healthy people across ages. From the 5' RACE reads, TCRdb called clonotypes with MiXCR, one entry per CDR3 protein. The repertoire holds just over 1 million distinct CDR3 sequences, with 35% to 50% as singletons. Sequencing was carried out using blood. The receptors come from a woman aged 60-75 years in good health. Each CDR3 is given without its conserved first and last residue. Fields, in order: CDR3 protein, D gene, J gene, V gene, clone size. D genes are given only for firm matches. Not every row has a clone size; where given, it reads once, few, many or a size class.

CDR3aa: AISRGHEQY; d_gene: NA; j_gene: TRBJ2-7; v_gene: TRBV10-3; abundance: NA
CDR3aa: ASSGGAGGGETQY; d_gene: TRBD2; j_gene: TRBJ2-5; v_gene: TRBV9; abundance: NA
CDR3aa: ASSPSSGPWGYT; d_gene: NA; j_gene: TRBJ1-2; v_gene: TRBV6-2/TRBV6-3; abundance: NA
CDR3aa: SVEEEGIGLICT; d_gene: NA; j_gene: TRBJ1-2; v_gene: TRBV29-1; abundance: once
CDR3aa: ASSPDGADTQY; d_gene: NA; j_gene: TRBJ2-3; v_gene: TRBV18; abundance: few
CDR3aa: ASSEVTGITDTQY; d_gene: NA; j_gene: TRBJ2-3; v_gene: TRBV10-1; abundance: large
CDR3aa: ASRTSGPSTDTQY; d_gene: TRBD2; j_gene: TRBJ2-3; v_gene: TRBV5-1; abundance: few
CDR3aa: ASRDSGGTYNEQF; d_gene: NA; j_gene: TRBJ2-1; v_gene: TRBV6-1; abundance: NA
CDR3aa: ASRDTFNWGLQGAHTDTQY; d_gene: NA; j_gene: TRBJ2-3; v_gene: TRBV11-1; abundance: NA
CDR3aa: ASSLTSTEQF; d_gene: NA; j_gene: TRBJ2-1; v_gene: TRBV6-2/TRBV6-3; abundance: few
CDR3aa: ASSAGGNQPQH; d_gene: NA; j_gene: TRBJ1-5; v_gene: TRBV6-2/TRBV6-3; abundance: NA
CDR3aa: ASSPTTPLTNEKLF; d_gene: NA; j_gene: TRBJ1-4; v_gene: TRBV9; abundance: NA
CDR3aa: ASSRRLAANNEQF; d_gene: TRBD2; j_gene: TRBJ2-1; v_gene: TRBV7-2; abundance: few
CDR3aa: ASSPSAGTSTDTQY; d_gene: NA; j_gene: TRBJ2-3; v_gene: TRBV7-9; abundance: NA
CDR3aa: ATSFDAGAGANVLT; d_gene: NA; j_gene: TRBJ2-6; v_gene: TRBV10-3; abundance: few
CDR3aa: ASSLSSGNEQY; d_gene: NA; j_gene: NA; v_gene: TRBV7-9; abundance: few
CDR3aa: ASSSRVGGNQPQH; d_gene: NA; j_gene: TRBJ1-5; v_gene: TRBV6-1; abundance: NA
CDR3aa: ASSLDSGSDIQY; d_gene: NA; j_gene: TRBJ2-4; v_gene: TRBV27; abundance: NA
CDR3aa: ASSSDTGGIYNEQY; d_gene: TRBD1; j_gene: TRBJ2-7; v_gene: TRBV28; abundance: NA
CDR3aa: SVVGRGYGYT; d_gene: NA; j_gene: TRBJ1-2; v_gene: TRBV29-1; abundance: NA